The next 16 T cell receptor beta chains were all read from a single sample in a study of blood T cells in healthy people across ages. Together with a sample-barcoded 5' primer, a J-beta primer mix was included in a second PCR lasting about 6 to 11 cycles. TCRdb independently ran MiXCR on the 5' RACE reads; one entry per CDR3 protein. The data hold a few hundred thousand distinct CDR3 sequences, with approximately 27% observed a single time. The specimen was blood. Receptors originate from a woman aged 70-85 years in good health.

This clonotype was seen a handful of times. V and J are TRBV20-1 and TRBJ2-4; 7 nucleotides line up with TRBD2. The CDR3 is 16 residues long. Germline values: CDR1 DFQATT, CDR2 SNEGSKA (reference sequence). V shed 0 bases, J shed 3 bases, and the junction held 8 bases outside the gene matches. DNA of the CDR3: TGCAGTGCTAGAGATCCAAGGGAGGGAGGCAAAAACATTCAGTACTTC. It codes for CSARDPREGGKNIQYF.

This clonotype was seen a few times. The chain combines TRBV29-1 with TRBJ2-3; unclear D gene. V lost 5 bases and J 1 base, leaving 7 bases between the germline ends. Germline CDR1 SQVTM, CDR2 ANQGSEA. The CDR3 loop spans 12 amino acids. The CDR3 is CSVSAGTDTQYF. The CDR3 DNA follows: TGCAGCGTTTCCGCAGGCACAGATACGCAGTATTTT.

In DNA, the CDR3 is TGTGCCAGCATGCCCCTAGCGGGGTACGAGCAGTACTTC. It specifies CASMPLAGYEQYF. The J gene is TRBJ2-5, the V gene TRBV2; TRBD2 matches at 9 bases. The assigned J gene may be wrong: the sequence end matches TRBJ2-7 better. The length of the CDR3 is 13 residues. Germline V gene sequence: CDR1 SNHLY, CDR2 FYNNEI.

This chain joins TRBV13 and TRBJ1-6; maybe TRBD1 (5 bases). CDR3 length: 16 residues. Germline-derived CDR1 and CDR2 are PRHDT and FYEKMQ (reference sequence). The ends were cut back, 4 bases at V and 7 bases at J, with 17 bases in the middle. Here the CDR3 reads CASSSSYGTGNSPLHF. The CDR3 DNA sequence: TGTGCCAGCAGCTCCTCATATGGGACGGGGAATTCACCCCTCCACTTT.

This clonotype was seen a single time. The chain employs TRBV27 and TRBJ2-4; 8 bases match TRBD1. The ends lost 5 bases at V and 0 bases at J; junction bases unmatched: 15. This CDR3 is 19 amino acids long. From germline, CDR1 is MNHEY and CDR2 SMNVEV (reference sequence). The CDR3, as DNA: TGTGCCAGCAGTCCGGCGGACAGGGCCCAATCTCTAGCCAAAAACATTCAGTACTTC. As protein: CASSPADRAQSLAKNIQYF.

The J gene is TRBJ2-3, the V gene TRBV5-1; D gene uncertain. V was shortened by 4 bases and J by 5 bases, with 17 bases between the two germline ends. Germline V gives CDR1 SGHRS, CDR2 YFSETQ. The CDR3 has 15 residues. Here the CDR3 reads CASSTRALSLDTQYF. The CDR3 bases are TGCGCCAGCAGCACCCGGGCGCTGAGTCTAGATACGCAGTATTTT.

The chain links TRBV7-2 to TRBJ2-3; tentatively, D is TRBD1 (6 bases). Germline values: CDR1 SGHTA, CDR2 FQGNSA. Trimming removed 2 bases at V and 4 bases at J, with 13 bases between. CDR3 size: 15 residues. CDR3 coding DNA: TGTGCCAGCAGCTTAATGGGGGCTGGTGCAGATACGCAGTATTTT. Translating it yields CASSLMGAGADTQYF.

The chain is built from TRBV30 and TRBJ1-1; weak D call: TRBD1 (5 bases). Germline V CDR1 and CDR2: GTSNPN, SVGIG (reference sequence). The CDR3 is made up of 13 amino acids. The V and J ends lost 0 bases and 1 base respectively, with 6 bases between them. The CDR3 here is CAWSVDRNTEAFF. As DNA, the CDR3 is TGTGCCTGGAGTGTTGACAGGAACACTGAAGCTTTCTTT.

This clonotype was picked up a small number of times. The chain links TRBV20-1 to TRBJ1-2; D is uncertain. CDR3 length: 14 amino acids. CDR1 is DFQATT, CDR2 SNEGSKA, per germline (reference sequence). V lost 3 bases to trimming and J lost 4 bases, with 15 bases between them. DNA for the CDR3: TGCAGTGCTAGGAGGGTTAGGGAGTCCTATGGCTACACCTTC. Its translation: CSARRVRESYGYTF.

The chain joins TRBV12-3 or TRBV12-4 to TRBJ2-1, with D perhaps matching TRBD2 (7 bases). This CDR3 is 14 amino acids long. Trimming removed 6 bases at V and 9 bases at J, with 18 bases between. The CDR3 coding sequence is TGTGCCAGCAGACCCTCGTCGGGGGGCGGTGAGCAGTTCTTC. Translating gives CASRPSSGGGEQFF.

This clonotype was observed a handful of times. This sequence joins TRBV4-3 and TRBJ2-1, with TRBD2 identical over 8 bases. Per the germline V gene, CDR1 is LGHNA and CDR2 is YSLEER. J gave up 12 bases and V 0 bases, and 7 bases lay outside the gene matches. This CDR3 is built from 14 residues. The CDR3 protein is CASSQDAGGTPQFF. As DNA, the CDR3 is TGCGCCAGCAGCCAAGATGCGGGGGGCACGCCGCAGTTCTTC.

The V gene is TRBV29-1, the J gene TRBJ2-7, with TRBD1 identical over 7 bases. V lost 2 bases, J lost 6 bases, and 10 bases stayed unmatched. Germline values: CDR1 SQVTM, CDR2 ANQGSEA. There are 14 residues in the CDR3. CDR3 DNA sequence: TGCAGCGTTGAAAGGCCCGACAGGGCGTCCGAGCAGTACTTC. Translated: CSVERPDRASEQYF.

V usage is TRBV6-1 and J usage is TRBJ1-1; D uncertain. Germline CDR1 MNHNS, CDR2 SASEGT. Trimming left V 1 base short and J 5 bases short, with 8 bases between. The CDR3 covers 13 residues. The CDR3 DNA reads TGTGCCAGCAGTGAAGATTGGCAGACTGAAGCTTTCTTT. Encoded protein: CASSEDWQTEAFF.

This clonotype was recorded a few times. V usage is TRBV25-1 and J usage is TRBJ2-5; weak D call: TRBD2 (6 bases). V lost 4 bases and J 1 base, leaving 13 bases between the germline ends. This CDR3 has 15 residues. Germline-derived CDR1 and CDR2 are MGHDK and SYGVNS. The CDR3 sequence is CASSGELGGQETQYF. CDR3 nucleotide sequence: TGTGCCAGCAGTGGTGAACTGGGGGGCCAAGAGACCCAGTACTTC. Based on the CDR3 plus reference TRBV25-1 and TRBJ2-5, the full variable domain is EADIYQTPRYLVIGTGKKITLECSQTMGHDKMYWYQQDPGMELHLIHYSYGVNSTEKGDLSSESTVSRIRTEHFPLTLESARPSHTSQYLCASSGELGGQETQYFGPGTRLLVL.

V and J are TRBV5-1 and TRBJ2-5, with a weak D call TRBD1 (5 bases). The assigned J gene may be wrong: the sequence end matches TRBJ2-7 better. The CDR3 spans 15 residues. The germline V gene encodes CDR1 SGHRS and CDR2 YFSETQ. CDR3 sequence: CASSFFKGISYEQYF. The CDR3 nucleotides are TGCGCCAGCAGCTTTTTTAAGGGGATCTCCTACGAGCAGTACTTC.

This clonotype has a handful of counts. The V call is TRBV9, the J call TRBJ2-1; maybe TRBD1 (6 bases). CDR1 is SGDLS, CDR2 YYNGEE, per germline. The CDR3 totals 14 residues. V lost 2 bases, J lost 4 bases, and 10 bases lay in between. The CDR3 is CASSVGAIYNEQFF. The CDR3 bases are TGTGCCAGCAGCGTGGGGGCAATTTACAATGAGCAGTTCTTC.